One T cell receptor (beta chain) is described in this entry. Its matching antigen is unknown. TCRdb redid the calling of the 5' RACE reads with MiXCR, one entry per CDR3 protein. The repertoire consists of roughly 260,000 distinct CDR3 sequences, with around 20% occurring once and the leading ten covering roughly 8.3%. This sample was taken from a study of CD8 T cells in ankylosing spondylitis. Study findings and constraints: Within matched ankylosing spondylitis synovial fluid, disease-linked clones were reportedly significantly enriched.

CDR3 length: 15 amino acids. V was cut by 1 base and J by 3 bases, with 10 bases left in between. This chain connects TRBV12-3 or TRBV12-4 to TRBJ1-5; maybe TRBD1 (6 bases). The TCR was taken from a male donor with ankylosing spondylitis or in good health (not recorded which). The specimen was blood, either unsorted or a sorted T cell fraction (not recorded which). CDR3 amino acids: CASSLVGGANQPQHF. The CDR3, as DNA: TGTGCCAGCAGTTTAGTGGGGGGGGCCAATCAGCCCCAGCATTTT.